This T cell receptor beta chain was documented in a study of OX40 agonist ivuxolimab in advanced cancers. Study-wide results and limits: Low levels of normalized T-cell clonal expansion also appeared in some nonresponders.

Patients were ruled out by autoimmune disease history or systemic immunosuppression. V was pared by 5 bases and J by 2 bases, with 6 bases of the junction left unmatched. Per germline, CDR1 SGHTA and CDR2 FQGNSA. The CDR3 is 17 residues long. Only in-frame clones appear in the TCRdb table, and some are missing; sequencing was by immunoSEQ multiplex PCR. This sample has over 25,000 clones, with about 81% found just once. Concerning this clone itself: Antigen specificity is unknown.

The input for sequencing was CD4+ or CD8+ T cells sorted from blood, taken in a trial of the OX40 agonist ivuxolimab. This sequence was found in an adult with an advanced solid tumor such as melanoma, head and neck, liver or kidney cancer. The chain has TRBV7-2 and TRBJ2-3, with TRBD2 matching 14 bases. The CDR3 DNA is TGTGCCAGCAGCGACCGACTAGCGGGGGGGATCACAGATACGCAGTATTTT. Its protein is CASSDRLAGGITDTQYF.